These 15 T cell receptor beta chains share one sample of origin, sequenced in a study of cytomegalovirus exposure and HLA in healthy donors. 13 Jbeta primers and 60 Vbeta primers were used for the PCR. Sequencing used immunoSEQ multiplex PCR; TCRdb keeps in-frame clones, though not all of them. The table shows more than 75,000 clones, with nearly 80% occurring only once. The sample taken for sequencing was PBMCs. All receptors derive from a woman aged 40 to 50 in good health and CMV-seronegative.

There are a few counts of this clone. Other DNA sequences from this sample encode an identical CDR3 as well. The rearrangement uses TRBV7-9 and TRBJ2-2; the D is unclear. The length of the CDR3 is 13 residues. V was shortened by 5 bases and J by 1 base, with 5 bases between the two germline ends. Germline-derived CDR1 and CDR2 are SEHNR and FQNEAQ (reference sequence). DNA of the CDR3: TGTGCCAGCAGCCTTAGGAACACCGGGGAGCTGTTTTTT. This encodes CASSLRNTGELFF.

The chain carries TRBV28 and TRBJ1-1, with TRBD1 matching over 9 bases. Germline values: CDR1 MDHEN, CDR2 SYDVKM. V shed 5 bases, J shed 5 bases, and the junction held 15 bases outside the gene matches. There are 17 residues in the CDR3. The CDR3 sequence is CASSQTGGAKVLTEAFF. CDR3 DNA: TGTGCCAGCAGTCAAACAGGGGGCGCCAAGGTTCTAACTGAAGCTTTCTTT.

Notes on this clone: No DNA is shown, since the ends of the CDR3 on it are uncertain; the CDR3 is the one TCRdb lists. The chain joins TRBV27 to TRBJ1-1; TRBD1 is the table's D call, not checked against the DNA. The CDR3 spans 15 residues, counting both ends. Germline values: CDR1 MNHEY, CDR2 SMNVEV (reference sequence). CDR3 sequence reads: CASSSSTGGASEAFF.

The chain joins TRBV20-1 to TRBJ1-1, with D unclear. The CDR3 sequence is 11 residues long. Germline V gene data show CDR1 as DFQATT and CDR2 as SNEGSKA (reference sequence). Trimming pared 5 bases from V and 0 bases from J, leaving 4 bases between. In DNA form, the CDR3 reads TGCAGTGCTCCAATGAACACTGAAGCTTTCTTT. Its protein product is CSAPMNTEAFF.

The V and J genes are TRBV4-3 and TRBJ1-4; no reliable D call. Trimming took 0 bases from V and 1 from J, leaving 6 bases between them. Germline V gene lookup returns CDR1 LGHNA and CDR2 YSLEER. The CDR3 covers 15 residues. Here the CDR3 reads CASSQDPETNEKLFF. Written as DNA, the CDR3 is TGCGCCAGCAGCCAAGATCCAGAAACTAATGAAAAACTGTTTTTT.

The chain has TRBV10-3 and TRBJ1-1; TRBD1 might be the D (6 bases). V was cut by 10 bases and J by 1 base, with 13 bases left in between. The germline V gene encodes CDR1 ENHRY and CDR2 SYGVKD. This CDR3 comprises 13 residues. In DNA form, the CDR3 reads TGTGCCACCACGGGGGGCTCGAACACTGAAGCTTTCTTT. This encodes CATTGGSNTEAFF.

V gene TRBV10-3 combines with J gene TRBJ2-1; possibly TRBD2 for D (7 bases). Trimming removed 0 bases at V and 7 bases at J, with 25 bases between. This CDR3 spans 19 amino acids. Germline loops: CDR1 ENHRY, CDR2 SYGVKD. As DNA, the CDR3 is TGTGCCATCAGTGAGTCTTTTGGGGGGGGACACCCAAGCGGGAATGAGCAGTTCTTC. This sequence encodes CAISESFGGGHPSGNEQFF.

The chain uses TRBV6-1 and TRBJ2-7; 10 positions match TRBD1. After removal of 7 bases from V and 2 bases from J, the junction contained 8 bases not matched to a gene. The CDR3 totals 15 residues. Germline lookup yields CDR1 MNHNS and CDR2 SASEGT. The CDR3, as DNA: TGTGCCAGCACCCAAGAAGGGACAGGGGCCTACGAGCAGTACTTC. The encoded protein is CASTQEGTGAYEQYF.

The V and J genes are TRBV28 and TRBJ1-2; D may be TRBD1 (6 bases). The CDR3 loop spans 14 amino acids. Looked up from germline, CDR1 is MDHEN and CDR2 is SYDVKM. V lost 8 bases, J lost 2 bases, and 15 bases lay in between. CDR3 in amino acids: CASAWRGANYGYTF. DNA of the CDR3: TGTGCCAGCGCCTGGCGGGGGGCGAACTATGGCTACACCTTC.

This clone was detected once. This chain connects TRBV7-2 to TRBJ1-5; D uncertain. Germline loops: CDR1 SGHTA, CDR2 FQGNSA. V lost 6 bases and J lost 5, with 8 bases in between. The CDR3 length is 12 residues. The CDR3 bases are TGTGCCAGCAGACTGTCGGATCAGCCCCAGCATTTT. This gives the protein CASRLSDQPQHF.

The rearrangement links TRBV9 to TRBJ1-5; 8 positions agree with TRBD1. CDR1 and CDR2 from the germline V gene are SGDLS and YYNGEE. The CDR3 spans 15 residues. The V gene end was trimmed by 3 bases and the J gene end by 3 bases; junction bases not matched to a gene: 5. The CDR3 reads CASSAGTGLNQPQHF. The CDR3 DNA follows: TGTGCCAGCAGCGCCGGGACAGGACTCAATCAGCCCCAGCATTTT.

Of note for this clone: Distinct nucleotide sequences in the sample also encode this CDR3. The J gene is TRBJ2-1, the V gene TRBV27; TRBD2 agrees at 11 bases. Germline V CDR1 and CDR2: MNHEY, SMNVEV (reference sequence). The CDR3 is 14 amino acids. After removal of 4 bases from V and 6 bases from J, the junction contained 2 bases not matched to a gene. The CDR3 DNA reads TGTGCCAGCAGTTCTAGCGGGGGGCTCAATGAGCAGTTCTTC. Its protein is CASSSSGGLNEQFF.

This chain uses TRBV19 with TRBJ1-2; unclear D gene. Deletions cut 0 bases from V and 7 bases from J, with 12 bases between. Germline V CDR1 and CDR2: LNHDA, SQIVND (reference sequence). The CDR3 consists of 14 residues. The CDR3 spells CASSIDLDLLGYTF. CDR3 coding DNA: TGTGCCAGTAGTATAGATCTAGACCTTCTTGGCTACACCTTC.

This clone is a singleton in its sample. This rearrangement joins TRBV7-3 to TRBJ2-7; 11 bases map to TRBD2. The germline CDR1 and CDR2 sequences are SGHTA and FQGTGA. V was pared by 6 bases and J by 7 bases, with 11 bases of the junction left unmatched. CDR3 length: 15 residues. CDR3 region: CASSSTTSGAGEQYF. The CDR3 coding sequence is TGTGCCAGCAGTTCTACGACTAGCGGGGCCGGGGAGCAGTACTTC. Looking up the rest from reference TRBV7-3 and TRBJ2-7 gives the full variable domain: GAGVSQTPSNKVTEKGKYVELRCDPISGHTALYWYRQSLGQGPEFLIYFQGTGAADDSGLPNDRFFAVRPEGSVSTLKIQRTERGDSAVYLCASSSTTSGAGEQYFGPGTRLTVT.

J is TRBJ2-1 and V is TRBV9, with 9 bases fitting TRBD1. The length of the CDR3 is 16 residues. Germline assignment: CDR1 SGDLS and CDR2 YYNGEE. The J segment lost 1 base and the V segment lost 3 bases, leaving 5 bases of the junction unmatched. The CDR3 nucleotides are TGTGCCAGCAGCGCCCAGGGGACAGGGTCCTACAATGAGCAGTTCTTC. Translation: CASSAQGTGSYNEQFF. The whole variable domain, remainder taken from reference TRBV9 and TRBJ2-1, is DSGVTQTPKHLITATGQRVTLRCSPRSGDLSVYWYQQSLDQGLQFLIQYYNGEERAKGNILERFSAQQFPDLHSELNLSSLELGDSALYFCASSAQGTGSYNEQFFGPGTRLTVL.